One sample yielded the 21 T cell receptor beta chains listed below, sequenced in a study of T cell responses to AZD1222 COVID-19 vaccine. TCRdb's copy holds only in-frame clones and misses some; the assay was immunoSEQ multiplex PCR. Of over 150,000 clones in the sample, about 88% were seen once. Sequences were derived from peripheral blood, sampled on day 0 of AZD1222 vaccination. Receptor source: an adult in good health.

This clone occurred a few times. The rearrangement links TRBV6-5 to TRBJ1-6; D gene uncertain. This CDR3 is built from 16 residues. The germline V gene encodes CDR1 MNHEY and CDR2 SVGAGI. Trimming removed 2 bases from V and 0 bases from J, with 8 bases in between. For the CDR3, the DNA is TGTGCCAGCAGTTACGATCTAAGCTCCTATAATTCACCCCTCCACTTT. This translates into CASSYDLSSYNSPLHF.

This clone was seen many times. This chain uses TRBV6-4 with TRBJ2-2; possible D gene TRBD1, 6 bases. Germline V gene sequence: CDR1 MRHNA, CDR2 SNTAGT. CDR3 length: 14 amino acids. Trimming shortened V by 6 bases and J by 3 bases, and 11 bases separated the two germline ends. CDR3 sequence reads: CASRGTSDTGELFF. Written as DNA, the CDR3 is TGTGCCAGCAGGGGGACATCTGACACCGGGGAGCTGTTTTTT.

The CDR3 region is CASSLEGTGANVLTF. The CDR3 nucleotides are TGTGCCAGCAGTTTAGAGGGAACTGGGGCCAACGTCCTGACTTTC. This chain connects TRBV28 to TRBJ2-6; TRBD2 is a possible D gene (5 bases). Trimming cost V 2 bases and J 2 bases, with 7 bases left between them. The germline CDR1 and CDR2 sequences are MDHEN and SYDVKM. This CDR3 is 15 amino acids long.

This chain links TRBV30 with TRBJ2-1; 8 nucleotides line up with TRBD2. This CDR3 is 13 amino acids long. Losses at the gene ends were 1 base for V and 8 bases for J; bases not matched to a gene: 4. The V gene's germline CDR1 is GTSNPN and CDR2 SVGIG (reference sequence). The CDR3 region is CAWSEGLGDEQFF. The CDR3, as DNA: TGTGCCTGGAGTGAGGGACTAGGCGATGAGCAGTTCTTC. Complete variable domain (other parts from reference TRBV30 and TRBJ2-1): SQTIHQWPATLVQPVGSPLSLECTVEGTSNPNLYWYRQAAGRGLQLLFYSVGIGQISSEVPQNLSASRPQDRQFILSSKKLLLSDSGFYLCAWSEGLGDEQFFGPGTRLTVL.

V is TRBV7-6 and J is TRBJ1-2, with D perhaps matching TRBD1 (5 bases). V lost 0 bases, J lost 4 bases, and 12 bases lay in between. The V gene's germline CDR1 is SGHVS and CDR2 FNYEAQ. The CDR3 is 15 amino acids. The CDR3 nucleotides read TGTGCCAGCAGCTTAGCCCCAGGGCCTGGCTATGGCTACACCTTC. It yields the protein CASSLAPGPGYGYTF.

This clone was counted a few times. The V gene is TRBV9, the J gene TRBJ2-2, with D perhaps given as TRBD1 or TRBD2 (6 bases each). The CDR3 totals 15 residues. V dropped 0 bases and J dropped 7 bases, with 13 bases sitting between them. The germline CDR1 and CDR2 sequences are SGDLS and YYNGEE. In DNA, the CDR3 is TGTGCCAGCAGCGTAGTCTCGGGGGCTAACGGGGAGCTGTTTTTT. Translated, it gives CASSVVSGANGELFF.

This rearrangement joins TRBV11-2 to TRBJ1-2; no firm D call. V lost 3 bases and J 5 bases, leaving 16 bases between the germline ends. CDR1 is SGHAT and CDR2 is FQNNGV in the germline V gene. The CDR3 extends over 15 amino acids. The CDR3 DNA reads TGTGCCAGCAGCTTCTCCGCAGGCGCCGAATATGGCTACACCTTC. It codes for CASSFSAGAEYGYTF.

The chain carries TRBV28 and TRBJ2-4; 9 bases match TRBD1. V lost 5 bases to trimming and J lost 0 bases; unmatched junction nucleotides: 5. The CDR3 totals 16 residues. The germline CDR1 and CDR2 sequences are MDHEN and SYDVKM. The CDR3 DNA follows: TGTGCCAGCAGTACCTGGACAGGGGTAGCCAAAAACATTCAGTACTTC. Residues: CASSTWTGVAKNIQYF.

This rearrangement joins TRBV5-4 to TRBJ2-1; D is perhaps TRBD1 or TRBD2 (5 bases each). This CDR3 has 14 residues. Germline CDR1 reads SGHNT; CDR2 reads YYREEE (reference sequence). V was shortened by 0 bases and J by 6 bases, with 10 bases between the two germline ends. CDR3 coding DNA: TGTGCCAGCAGCTTGGGGGGGATGGTCAATGAGCAGTTCTTC. Translating it yields CASSLGGMVNEQFF.

This rearrangement joins TRBV11-1 to TRBJ2-5; D unclear. With 1 base removed from V and 5 bases from J, the gap between germline ends came to 2 bases. The length of the CDR3 is 11 residues. Germline V lookup: CDR1 SGHAT, CDR2 FQDESV (reference sequence). CDR3 amino acids: CASSLEETQYF. In DNA, the CDR3 is TGTGCCAGCAGCTTAGAGGAGACCCAGTACTTC.

This clone was recorded once. The chain has TRBV7-9 and TRBJ1-2, with TRBD1 identical over 8 bases. V was pared by 5 bases and J by 6 bases, with 8 bases of the junction left unmatched. In germline, CDR1 is SEHNR, CDR2 FQNEAQ (reference sequence). The CDR3 consists of 14 residues. Here the CDR3 DNA reads TGTGCCAGCAGCCGAGGACAGGGAAAGGATGGCTACACCTTC. Translated, it gives CASSRGQGKDGYTF.

This clone was recorded once. The chain is built from TRBV3-1 (or the pseudogene TRBV3-2) and TRBJ1-1; D is perhaps TRBD1 (5 bases). Germline V lookup: CDR1 LGHDT, CDR2 YNNKEL (reference sequence). V was cut by 4 bases and J by 4 bases, with 13 bases left in between. This CDR3 region has 14 residues. The CDR3 nucleotides read TGTGCCAGCAGCCCCGGGGACCGTGGCACTGAAGCTTTCTTT. This translates into CASSPGDRGTEAFF.

This rearrangement joins TRBV2 to TRBJ1-1, with TRBD1 matching over 7 bases. Germline trimming cut 11 bases from V and 0 bases from J; bases unmatched to any gene: 3. There are 12 residues in the CDR3. From germline, CDR1 is SNHLY and CDR2 FYNNEI. CDR3 DNA sequence: TGTGCCGGAGGACAGGTGAACACTGAAGCTTTCTTT. Translating it yields CAGGQVNTEAFF.

The V and J genes are TRBV27 and TRBJ2-3; TRBD1 agrees at 8 bases. Unmatched junction bases numbered 9, after V lost 8 bases and J lost 2 bases. Germline V CDR1 and CDR2: MNHEY, SMNVEV (reference sequence). CDR3 length: 15 amino acids. The CDR3 bases are TGTGCCAGCGACCCGGACAGGGCCCACACAGATACGCAGTATTTT. This codes for CASDPDRAHTDTQYF.

The rearrangement joins TRBV6-5 to TRBJ1-4; D not resolved. The CDR3 consists of 15 residues. CDR1 and CDR2 from the germline V gene are MNHEY and SVGAGI. Trimming took 7 bases from V and 3 from J, leaving 15 bases between them. CDR3 amino acids: CASNLGQRANEKLFF. CDR3 nucleotide sequence: TGTGCCAGCAACCTCGGGCAGAGGGCTAATGAAAAACTGTTTTTT.

The chain combines TRBV7-3 with TRBJ2-2, with D perhaps assigned TRBD1 or TRBD2 (5 bases each). CDR3 length: 17 amino acids. The germline V gene has CDR1 SGHTA and CDR2 FQGTGA. Trimming cost V 3 bases and J 0 bases, with 14 bases left between them. The CDR3 sequence is CASSFPVGGSNTGELFF. The DNA for the CDR3 is TGTGCCAGCAGCTTTCCCGTTGGGGGTTCGAACACCGGGGAGCTGTTTTTT.

Only a few counts were recorded for this clone. The rearrangement joins TRBV9 to TRBJ2-7; D remains unclear. The CDR3 is 14 residues long. Trimming shortened V by 1 base and J by 3 bases, and 11 bases separated the two germline ends. Germline V gives CDR1 SGDLS, CDR2 YYNGEE. The CDR3 loop reads CASSVSWTNYEQYF. The DNA of the CDR3 is TGTGCCAGCAGCGTATCTTGGACCAACTACGAGCAGTACTTC.

The genes are TRBV6-1 and TRBJ1-1; D ambiguous. The germline gives CDR1 MNHNS, CDR2 SASEGT. V was cut by 2 bases and J by 0 bases, with 10 bases left in between. The length of the CDR3 is 15 residues. CDR3 sequence reads: CASSEQGFMNTEAFF. The DNA for the CDR3 is TGTGCCAGCAGTGAACAAGGTTTCATGAACACTGAAGCTTTCTTT.

CDR3 region: CASSYRPAGDREKLFF. The DNA of the CDR3 is TGTGCCAGCAGTTACCGCCCCGCGGGCGATAGGGAAAAACTGTTTTTT. The V call is TRBV6-5, the J call TRBJ1-4; no clear D. V was pared by 2 bases and J by 8 bases, with 18 bases between. This CDR3 is 16 amino acids long. In germline, CDR1 is MNHEY, CDR2 SVGAGI.

This chain connects TRBV11-2 to TRBJ2-7; D remains unclear. From germline, CDR1 is SGHAT and CDR2 FQNNGV. This CDR3 is 12 amino acids long. The germline V and J ends were trimmed by 2 bases and 4 bases, with 6 bases remaining between them. CDR3 in DNA: TGTGCCAGCAGCTTAAACGGGTACGAGCAGTACTTC. It yields the protein CASSLNGYEQYF.

The chain has TRBV29-1 and TRBJ1-1; tentative D call: TRBD1 (5 bases). CDR3 length: 13 amino acids. The germline V gene encodes CDR1 SQVTM and CDR2 ANQGSEA. V was pared by 2 bases and J by 1 base, with 8 bases between. This chain's CDR3 is CSVERQQNTEAFF. The CDR3 nucleotides read TGCAGCGTTGAACGACAGCAGAACACTGAAGCTTTCTTT.